This record concerns one T cell receptor (beta chain) sequence. Its cognate antigen is unknown. Preparation of the TCRbeta library involved a method that used unique molecular identifiers. MiXCR, run by TCRdb on the PCR reads, gives a single entry per CDR3 protein. Here the sample spans about 980,000 distinct CDR3 sequences, around 30% being singletons. This CDR3 spans 16 amino acids. Germline assignment: CDR1 LGHNA and CDR2 YNFKEQ. The V and J ends lost 3 bases and 1 base respectively, with 14 bases between them. The sample comes from a study of T-cell reconstitution after alpha-beta-depleted transplantation in children. Regarding the study as a whole: From surviving recipient T cells and thymic progenitors came the high day-60 TCRbeta diversity observed in some patients. The authors attributed T-cell counts and diversity one year after transplant mostly to newly produced T cells. About two months after transplant, alpha-beta T cells reportedly came from several hundred expanded graft clones.

The sequence was obtained from a boy younger than two who had a stem cell transplant for SCID, so the T cells may come from the graft donor. The chain is built from TRBV4-2 and TRBJ2-3, with D unclear. The sample consisted of PBMCs, mostly from graft donor cells, taken 360 days after TCRalphabeta/CD19-depleted stem cell transplant. CDR3 DNA sequence: TGTGCCAGCAGCCACTCCGCCTTAGGGCGCACAGATACGCAGTATTTT. Residues: CASSHSALGRTDTQYF.